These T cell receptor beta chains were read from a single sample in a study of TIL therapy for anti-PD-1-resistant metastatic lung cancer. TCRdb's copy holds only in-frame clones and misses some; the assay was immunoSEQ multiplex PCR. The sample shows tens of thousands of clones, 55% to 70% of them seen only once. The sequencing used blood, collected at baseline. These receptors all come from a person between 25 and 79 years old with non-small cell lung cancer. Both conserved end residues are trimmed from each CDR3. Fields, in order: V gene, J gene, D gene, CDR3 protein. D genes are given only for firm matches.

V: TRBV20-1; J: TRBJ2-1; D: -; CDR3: SASAGTGQF
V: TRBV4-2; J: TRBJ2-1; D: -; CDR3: ASSLNSRATRDEQF
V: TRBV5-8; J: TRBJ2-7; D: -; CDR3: ASSLSVQPSYEQY
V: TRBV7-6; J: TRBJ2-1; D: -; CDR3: ASSLVPESNEQF
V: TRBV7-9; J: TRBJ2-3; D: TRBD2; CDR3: ASSSQTSGRIPDTQY
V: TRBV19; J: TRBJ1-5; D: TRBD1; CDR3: ASSPSTGAGQPQH
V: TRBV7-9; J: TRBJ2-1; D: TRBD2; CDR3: ASSPGGSFYNEQF
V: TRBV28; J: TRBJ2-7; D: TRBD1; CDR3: ASMTGIYEQY
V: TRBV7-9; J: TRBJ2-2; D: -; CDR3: ASSWGSGSATGELF
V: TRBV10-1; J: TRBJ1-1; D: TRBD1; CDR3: ASSDYRQGRAF
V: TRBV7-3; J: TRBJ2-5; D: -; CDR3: ASSLGHQETQY
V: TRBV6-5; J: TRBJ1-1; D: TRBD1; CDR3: ASRRRQGGPEAF
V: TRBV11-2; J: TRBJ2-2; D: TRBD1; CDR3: ASSRTGGTGELF
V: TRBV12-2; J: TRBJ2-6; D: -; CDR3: ASRPHSSGANVLT
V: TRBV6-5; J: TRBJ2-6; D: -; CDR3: ASRGSGANVLT
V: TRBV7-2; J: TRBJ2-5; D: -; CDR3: ASSQGETQY
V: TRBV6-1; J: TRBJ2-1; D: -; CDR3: ASSEYTARGEF
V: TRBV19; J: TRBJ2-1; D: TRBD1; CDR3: ASRRQGLVYNEQF
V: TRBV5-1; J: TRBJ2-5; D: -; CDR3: ASSLAGRQETQY
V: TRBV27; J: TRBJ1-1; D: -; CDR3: ASSPARGRGNTEAF
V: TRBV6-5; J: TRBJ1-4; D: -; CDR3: ASSYKRDRKLF
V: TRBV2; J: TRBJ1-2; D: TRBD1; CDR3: ASKEGADGYT
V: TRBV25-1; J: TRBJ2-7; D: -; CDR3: ASSGPRGDRTYEQY
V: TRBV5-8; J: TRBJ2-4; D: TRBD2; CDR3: ASSLRLLAGGKNIQY
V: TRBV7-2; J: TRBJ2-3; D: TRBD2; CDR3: ASSLASGLDTQY
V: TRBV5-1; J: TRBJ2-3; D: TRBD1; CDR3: ASSYQTGLGTDTQY
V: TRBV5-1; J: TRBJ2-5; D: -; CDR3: ASSLGISSGEETQY